These T cell receptor beta chains were read from a single sample in a study of post-analysis software for immune sequencing data. In TCRdb, the PCR reads were re-called with MiXCR into one record per CDR3 protein. The sample has hundreds of thousands of distinct CDR3 sequences, roughly 45% seen once. Sample: blood. These receptors all come from a girl between 5 and 17 years old with multiple sclerosis. CDR3s include the opening cysteine and the closing phenylalanine or tryptophan. A D gene is named only where the DNA matches it firmly. Expanded clones are given a class, and other clones once, few, many or no size at all.

clone_size	j_call	v_call	d_call	cdr3_aa	cdr3_nt
NA	TRBJ2-3	TRBV9	NA	CASSVDRGSSTDTQYF	TGTGCCAGCAGCGTAGACCGGGGATCTAGCACAGATACGCAGTATTTT
NA	TRBJ2-1	TRBV25-1	NA	CASSAPTGSSYNEQFF	TGTGCCAGCAGTGCTCCAACAGGGAGCTCCTACAATGAGCAGTTCTTC
NA	TRBJ1-4	TRBV5-1	NA	CASSLGWGRASSNEKLFF	TGCGCCAGCAGCTTGGGCTGGGGCAGGGCTTCTTCTAATGAAAAACTGTTTTTT
NA	TRBJ1-5	TRBV28	NA	CASSSRIYSNQPQHF	TGTGCCAGCAGTAGTAGAATTTATAGCAATCAGCCCCAGCATTTT
NA	TRBJ2-4	TRBV15	NA	CATSRVRHHAKNIQYF	TGTGCCACCAGCAGAGTAAGACACCATGCCAAAAACATTCAGTACTTC
NA	TRBJ2-7	TRBV15	TRBD2	CATSRELAGSYEQYF	TGTGCCACCAGCAGAGAACTAGCGGGTTCCTACGAGCAGTACTTC
few	TRBJ2-7	TRBV5-8	TRBD1	CASSGPDRGYEQYF	TGTGCCAGCAGCGGCCCGGACAGGGGCTACGAGCAGTACTTC
NA	TRBJ2-1	TRBV7-9	TRBD2	CAGSFSGSLYNEQFF	TGTGCCGGCAGCTTTAGCGGGAGCCTCTACAATGAGCAGTTCTTC
few	TRBJ2-7	TRBV9	TRBD1	CASSKDRLHSYEQYF	TGTGCCAGCAGCAAGGACAGGCTGCACTCCTACGAGCAGTACTTC
NA	TRBJ1-1	TRBV5-6	NA	CASSLFGGNRVQAFF	TGTGCCAGCAGCTTGTTTGGAGGAAACAGGGTGCAAGCTTTCTTT
NA	TRBJ2-3	TRBV11-2	NA	CASSLDPGDTQYF	TGTGCCAGCAGCTTAGATCCCGGGGATACGCAGTATTTT
NA	TRBJ2-1	TRBV29-1	TRBD2	CSVSFSGRKYNEQFF	TGCAGCGTCTCCTTTAGCGGGAGAAAGTACAATGAGCAGTTCTTC
few	TRBJ2-2	TRBV4-1	NA	CASSQGGTGNTGELFF	TGCGCCAGCAGCCAAGGAGGGACGGGGAACACCGGGGAGCTGTTTTTT
few	TRBJ2-7	TRBV20-1	TRBD2	CSARDPLAGGREQYF	TGCAGTGCTAGAGATCCCCTAGCGGGAGGGCGCGAGCAGTACTTC
NA	TRBJ2-7	TRBV20-1	TRBD2	CSARETSGYEQYF	TGCAGTGCTAGAGAGACTAGCGGGTACGAGCAGTACTTC
many	TRBJ2-5	TRBV28	NA	CASSFGRETQYF	TGTGCCAGCAGTTTCGGCAGGGAGACCCAGTACTTC
NA	TRBJ2-7	TRBV7-3	TRBD1	CASSTLPGQGYEQYF	TGTGCCAGCAGCACCCTACCGGGACAGGGCTACGAGCAGTACTTC
NA	TRBJ2-5	TRBV28	NA	CASSLSAGYQETQYF	TGTGCCAGCAGTTTATCCGCAGGGTACCAAGAGACCCAGTACTTC
NA	TRBJ2-5	TRBV5-4	NA	CASSLPGGGGTQYF	TGTGCCAGCAGCCTGCCCGGGGGCGGAGGGACCCAGTACTTC
few	TRBJ2-5	TRBV12-3/TRBV12-4	TRBD1	CASSLTGAETQYF	TGTGCCAGCAGTTTAACAGGGGCGGAGACCCAGTACTTC
once	TRBJ2-1	TRBV5-1	TRBD2	CASSLVAGEVSEQFF	TGCGCCAGCAGCTTGGTGGCGGGAGAGGTTAGTGAGCAGTTCTTC
once	TRBJ2-1	TRBV29-1	NA	CSVEDRVAGNYNEQFF	TGCAGCGTTGAAGATCGGGTTGCGGGGAACTACAATGAGCAGTTCTTC
NA	TRBJ2-4	TRBV7-9	NA	CASSLSTTIQYF	TGTGCCAGCAGCTTAAGCACAACAATTCAGTACTTC
NA	TRBJ2-7	TRBV11-2	TRBD2	CASSWAAGREGFEQYF	TGTGCCAGCAGCTGGGCCGCCGGGCGGGAGGGATTCGAGCAGTACTTC
NA	TRBJ1-2	TRBV21-1	NA	CASSRGQGINYGYTF	TGTGCCAGCAGCAGAGGACAGGGAATTAACTATGGCTACACCTTC
NA	TRBJ2-1	TRBV24-1	NA	CATKGETSYNEQFF	TGTGCCACCAAGGGTGAGACTTCTTACAATGAGCAGTTCTTC
few	TRBJ2-1	TRBV6-4	NA	CARRSGYNEQFF	TGTGCCAGGCGGAGTGGGTACAATGAGCAGTTCTTC
NA	TRBJ1-5	TRBV9	NA	CASSVGGGQPQHF	TGTGCCAGCAGCGTAGGGGGCGGTCAGCCCCAGCATTTT
NA	TRBJ2-1	TRBV20-1	TRBD2	CSASSTGTSGPKQFF	TGCAGTGCTAGCAGTACCGGGACTAGCGGGCCAAAGCAGTTCTTC
few	TRBJ2-7	TRBV28	TRBD1	CASSLRDRVHEQYF	TGTGCCAGCAGTTTAAGAGACAGGGTCCACGAGCAGTACTTC
NA	TRBJ1-5	TRBV6-2/TRBV6-3	NA	CASSYPGGNNQPQHF	TGTGCCAGCAGTTACCCGGGGGGGAACAATCAGCCCCAGCATTTT
few	TRBJ2-3	TRBV4-1	NA	CASSQRGAASTDTQYF	TGCGCCAGCAGCCAAAGGGGAGCGGCAAGCACAGATACGCAGTATTTT
NA	TRBJ2-5	TRBV9	TRBD1	CASSEQGDIDEQYF	TGTGCCAGCAGCGAACAGGGGGACATAGATGAGCAGTACTTC
few	TRBJ2-5	TRBV6-6	TRBD2	CASSVTSGSGETQYF	TGTGCCAGCAGTGTGACTAGCGGGAGTGGAGAGACCCAGTACTTC
few	TRBJ1-1	TRBV18	NA	CASSPGMGAGGTEAFF	TGTGCCAGCTCACCCGGAATGGGGGCCGGTGGGACTGAAGCTTTCTTT
few	TRBJ2-7	TRBV20-1	TRBD2	CSARDLLAGFYEQYF	TGCAGTGCTAGAGATCTACTAGCGGGCTTCTACGAGCAGTACTTC
NA	TRBJ2-1	TRBV28	TRBD2	CASSGTSGGTYNEQFF	TGTGCCAGCAGCGGGACTAGCGGGGGGACCTACAATGAGCAGTTCTTC
few	TRBJ1-4	TRBV5-1	NA	CASSLMAQAGEKLFF	TGCGCCAGCAGCTTGATGGCCCAGGCGGGAGAAAAACTGTTTTTT
NA	TRBJ1-5	TRBV4-1	NA	CASSPKMGSNQPQHF	TGCGCCAGCAGCCCTAAGATGGGTAGCAATCAGCCCCAGCATTTT
NA	TRBJ2-1	TRBV4-1	NA	CASSQDQRRFDNEQFF	TGCGCCAGCAGCCAAGACCAGAGACGGTTCGACAATGAGCAGTTCTTC
NA	TRBJ2-7	TRBV29-1	NA	CSVEETGLRGETRYF	TGCAGCGTTGAAGAAACCGGACTGCGGGGCGAGACCCGGTACTTC
few	TRBJ2-3	TRBV20-1	NA	CSARASTDTQYF	TGCAGTGCTAGGGCGTCCACAGATACGCAGTATTTT
few	TRBJ1-2	TRBV20-1	TRBD1	CSAWDRVPALYGYTF	TGCAGTGCCTGGGACAGGGTACCGGCCTTGTATGGCTACACCTTC
many	TRBJ2-7	TRBV20-1	TRBD1	CSARDLGQSYEQYF	TGCAGTGCTAGAGATCTGGGACAGTCCTACGAGCAGTACTTC
NA	TRBJ2-1	TRBV28	NA	CATQSRPPYNEQFF	TGTGCCACCCAGTCGCGGCCTCCCTACAATGAGCAGTTCTTC
NA	TRBJ2-4	TRBV4-3	NA	CASSQDLVGLAKNIQYF	TGCGCCAGCAGCCAAGATCTTGTTGGGTTGGCCAAAAACATTCAGTACTTC
few	TRBJ2-1	TRBV12-3/TRBV12-4	NA	CASSFPGAGNEQFF	TGTGCCAGCAGTTTCCCGGGCGCGGGCAATGAGCAGTTCTTC
few	TRBJ2-7	TRBV3-1	TRBD1	CASSLGQSISYEQYF	TGTGCCAGCAGCCTGGGACAGTCAATTTCCTACGAGCAGTACTTC